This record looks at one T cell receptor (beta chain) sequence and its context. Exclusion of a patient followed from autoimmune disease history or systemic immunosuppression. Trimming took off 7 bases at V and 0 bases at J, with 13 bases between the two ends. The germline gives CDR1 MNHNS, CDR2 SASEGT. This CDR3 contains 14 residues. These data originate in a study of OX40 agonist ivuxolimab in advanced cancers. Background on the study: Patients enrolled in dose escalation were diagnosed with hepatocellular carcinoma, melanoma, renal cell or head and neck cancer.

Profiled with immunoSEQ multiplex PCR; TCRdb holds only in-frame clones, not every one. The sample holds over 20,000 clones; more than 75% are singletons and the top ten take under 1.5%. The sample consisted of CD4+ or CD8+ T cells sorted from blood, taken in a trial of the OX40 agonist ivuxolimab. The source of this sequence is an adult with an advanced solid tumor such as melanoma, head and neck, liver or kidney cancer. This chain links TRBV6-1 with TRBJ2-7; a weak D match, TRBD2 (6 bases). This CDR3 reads CASNRDWVSYEQYF. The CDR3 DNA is TGTGCCAGCAACCGGGACTGGGTCTCCTACGAGCAGTACTTC.